This T cell receptor (beta chain) was found in a study of a mutant IDH1 vaccine in newly diagnosed glioma. Study-wide background: Either 4-6 weeks after radiotherapy alone or alongside temozolomide, vaccination was begun. Most had both radiotherapy and temozolomide beforehand; others had only one. General study results and limits: It was 93.3% of patients that developed vaccine-induced immune responses.

Measured with immunoSEQ multiplex PCR; TCRdb has only the in-frame clones, and not every one. Of approximately 80,000 clones in the sample, 70% to 90% were seen once. The CDR3 runs 16 residues. Germline V lookup: CDR1 KGHSH, CDR2 LQKENI. Unmatched junction bases numbered 10, after V lost 5 bases and J lost 5 bases. Note on this clone: Its antigen is currently unknown.

The sample's time point: week 47, end of study. The vaccine gave 300 ug of a 20-mer mutant IDH1 peptide subcutaneously per dose. The receptor was derived from a man aged 35-49 years with glioma. The chain has TRBV18 and TRBJ2-1; 9 positions match TRBD2. This specimen consisted of PBMCs, obtained from a glioma patient whose treatment included an IDH1 peptide vaccine. CDR3 region: CASSNTLAGLNNEQFF. DNA of the CDR3: TGTGCCAGCTCAAATACCCTAGCGGGGTTAAACAATGAGCAGTTCTTC.